These 18 T cell receptor beta chains came from one sample sequenced in a study of blood T cell repertoires in COVID-19 (TCRdb year 2020). The receptor library was made with the immunoSEQ multiplex PCR assay. The clones in this table, taken by TCRdb from immuneACCESS, are in-frame only. Not every clone is retained; where verified, under half of the shortfall comes from an unresolved V gene, and the cause of the rest is unknown. Here the sample has around 100,000 clones; around 88% occur a single time. Roughly 5% of the sample is taken by the ten largest. The sample taken for sequencing was peripheral blood. The source is a human donor in a cohort sampled during active COVID-19.

This chain joins TRBV7-2 and TRBJ1-5; D remains ambiguous. V lost 5 bases and J 0 bases, leaving 20 bases between the germline ends. CDR1 and CDR2 (germline): SGHTA, FQGNSA. This CDR3 is built from 18 residues. The CDR3 sequence: CASSLTRLQPHSNQPQHF. The CDR3 DNA follows: TGTGCCAGCAGCCTCACCAGACTACAGCCCCATAGCAATCAGCCCCAGCATTTT.

This clone showed up just once. The chain couples TRBV6-2 or TRBV6-3 to TRBJ1-5; D ambiguous. The CDR3 totals 14 residues. Trimming shortened V by 0 bases and J by 3 bases, and 6 bases separated the two germline ends. Germline V lookup: CDR1 MNHEY, CDR2 SVGEGT. CDR3 sequence reads: CASSYSHNNQPQHF. The CDR3 coding sequence is TGTGCCAGCAGTTACTCGCACAACAATCAGCCCCAGCATTTT.

The J gene is TRBJ1-2, the V gene TRBV28, with 11 bases lining up with TRBD1. The CDR3 consists of 15 residues. Trimming took 5 bases from V and 3 from J; bases not matched to a gene: 5. In germline, CDR1 is MDHEN, CDR2 SYDVKM. In DNA, the CDR3 is TGTGCCAGCAGTGTACCGGGACAGGGGGACTATGGCTACACCTTC. Translated, it gives CASSVPGQGDYGYTF.

In this sample, this clone turned up a few times. Other DNA sequences in this specimen translate into the identical CDR3. CDR3: CASSLAQGNEKLFF. The CDR3 coding sequence is TGCGCCAGCAGCTTGGCACAGGGGAATGAAAAACTGTTTTTT. V usage is TRBV5-1 and J usage is TRBJ1-4; 7 bases map to TRBD1. J was trimmed by 5 bases and V by 0 bases; bases with no gene match: 1. Germline V gene sequence: CDR1 SGHRS, CDR2 YFSETQ. CDR3 size: 14 residues.

This chain uses TRBV11-2 with TRBJ1-1, with D maybe TRBD1 (5 bases). V was cut by 3 bases and J by 6 bases, with 11 bases left in between. The CDR3 sequence is 13 residues long. Germline V gives CDR1 SGHAT, CDR2 FQNNGV. CDR3 region: CASSLGAGPEAFF. CDR3 coding DNA: TGTGCCAGCAGCTTGGGCGCAGGGCCTGAAGCTTTCTTT. Filled out from reference TRBV11-2 and TRBJ1-1, the complete variable domain reads EAGVAQSPRYKIIEKRQSVAFWCNPISGHATLYWYQQILGQGPKLLIQFQNNGVVDDSQLPKDRFSAERLKGVDSTLKIQPAKLEDSAVYLCASSLGAGPEAFFGQGTRLTVV.

The V call is TRBV7-2, the J call TRBJ2-7; TRBD2 agrees at 8 bases. The V segment lost 0 bases and the J segment 3 bases; nucleotides outside the gene matches: 7. CDR3 length equals 16 residues. The germline V gene has CDR1 SGHTA and CDR2 FQGNSA. CDR3 in amino acids: CASSLAGLAGIYEQYF. The CDR3 DNA reads as TGTGCCAGCAGCTTAGCGGGCCTAGCGGGCATCTACGAGCAGTACTTC.

The rearrangement uses TRBV9 and TRBJ2-3, with D tentatively TRBD1 (5 bases). This CDR3 is built from 16 residues. Trimming removed 0 bases from V and 4 bases from J, with 15 bases in between. Germline V gene lookup returns CDR1 SGDLS and CDR2 YYNGEE. CDR3 sequence (DNA): TGTGCCAGCAGCGTAGTAGGGAACAGGCAGTCAGATACGCAGTATTTT. It is translated as CASSVVGNRQSDTQYF.

V and J are TRBV3-1 (or the pseudogene TRBV3-2) and TRBJ2-1; D not resolved. Germline lookup yields CDR1 LGHDT and CDR2 YNNKEL (reference sequence). V lost 1 base and J 2 bases, leaving 15 bases between the germline ends. CDR3 length equals 17 residues. The CDR3, as DNA: TGTGCCAGCAGCCAAGGTTTTCTAAGACAAACCTACAATGAGCAGTTCTTC. Its protein product is CASSQGFLRQTYNEQFF.

V usage is TRBV14 and J usage is TRBJ2-5, with D hard to call. In germline, CDR1 is SGHDN, CDR2 FVKESK. Trimming took off 0 bases at V and 6 bases at J, with 5 bases between the two ends. The CDR3 consists of 12 residues. In DNA form, the CDR3 reads TGTGCCAGCAGCCAAGATCGTAAGACCCAGTACTTC. It translates to CASSQDRKTQYF.

This clone was seen many times. The gene calls are TRBV14 and TRBJ1-6; D is possibly TRBD1 (5 bases). This CDR3 contains 14 residues. With 5 bases removed from V and 2 bases from J, the gap between germline ends came to 7 bases. Germline V gene data show CDR1 as SGHDN and CDR2 as FVKESK. The CDR3 sequence is CASSWGAYNSPLHF. CDR3 DNA: TGTGCCAGCAGCTGGGGGGCCTATAATTCACCCCTCCACTTT.

This rearrangement joins TRBV2 to TRBJ1-1; D gene uncertain. The CDR3 contains 14 residues. Per germline, CDR1 SNHLY and CDR2 FYNNEI. V lost 3 bases to trimming and J lost 1 base, with 9 bases between them. CDR3 amino acids: CASSERRGNTEAFF. In DNA form, the CDR3 reads TGTGCCAGCAGTGAGAGACGGGGGAACACTGAAGCTTTCTTT.

V and J are TRBV3-1 (or the pseudogene TRBV3-2) and TRBJ2-1; D not certain. The CDR3 length is 16 residues. The germline gives CDR1 LGHDT, CDR2 YNNKEL (reference sequence). Trimming took 1 base from V and 0 from J, leaving 10 bases between them. The CDR3 reads CASSQGLESSYNEQFF. The CDR3 DNA follows: TGTGCCAGCAGCCAAGGGCTGGAGAGCTCCTACAATGAGCAGTTCTTC.

The chain uses TRBV13 and TRBJ2-3; 7 bases map to TRBD2. Germline CDR1 and CDR2: PRHDT and FYEKMQ (reference sequence). V was clipped by 2 bases and J by 2 bases; unmatched bases: 4. CDR3 size: 15 residues. The CDR3 bases are TGTGCCAGCAGCTTACTAGCGGCACCCACAGATACGCAGTATTTT. Translated: CASSLLAAPTDTQYF.

The chain joins TRBV6-2 or TRBV6-3 to TRBJ2-7; TRBD2 agrees at 8 bases. CDR1 and CDR2 (germline): MNHEY, SVGEGT. CDR3 length equals 15 residues. With V trimmed by 3 bases and J by 4 bases, 8 bases remained unmatched. CDR3 nucleotides: TGTGCCAGCAGTTATCGGGAGGGCCGTTGGTACGAGCAGTACTTC. It encodes CASSYREGRWYEQYF.

This rearrangement joins TRBV4-2 to TRBJ2-3; TRBD1 aligns across 7 bases. Germline V gene data show CDR1 as LGHNA and CDR2 as YNFKEQ. The CDR3 runs to 17 residues. V gave up 0 bases and J gave up 6 bases; unmatched junction bases: 12. In DNA, the CDR3 is TGTGCCAGCAGCCAAGAGGGCAGGGGGAGTGGCATGGATACGCAGTATTTT. Translating gives CASSQEGRGSGMDTQYF.

A few counts support this clone. The chain joins TRBV3-1 (or the pseudogene TRBV3-2) to TRBJ1-2; no clear D. CDR1 is LGHDT and CDR2 is YNNKEL in the germline V gene (reference sequence). V was clipped by 1 base and J by 4 bases, with 7 bases between them. The length of the CDR3 is 13 residues. The CDR3 spells CASSQGEGYGYTF. CDR3 bases: TGTGCCAGCAGCCAAGGGGAGGGCTATGGCTACACCTTC.

V is TRBV6-1 and J is TRBJ2-7, with 8 nucleotides matching TRBD1. The CDR3 spans 16 residues. CDR1 is MNHNS, CDR2 SASEGT, per germline. V gave up 3 bases and J gave up 5 bases; unmatched junction bases: 12. The CDR3 reads CASSDYRTGSPNEQYF. The CDR3 DNA sequence: TGTGCCAGCAGTGATTATAGGACAGGGTCTCCTAACGAGCAGTACTTC.

In DNA, the CDR3 is TGTGCCAGCAGTCTACAGGGTTCCGAGCAGTACTTC. Its protein is CASSLQGSEQYF. The chain employs TRBV2 and TRBJ2-7; maybe TRBD1 (6 bases). V was pared by 5 bases and J by 6 bases, with 11 bases between. CDR1 and CDR2 from the germline V gene are SNHLY and FYNNEI. The CDR3 spans 12 residues.